Described below is a single T cell receptor (beta chain) sequence and its context. The participants were between roughly 18 and 89 years old and came from under 25 US areas. Clinical history as reported by participants underpinned cohort assignment. The data stem from a study of blood T cell repertoires in COVID-19. The CDR3 has 16 residues. Trimming at V came to 2 bases and at J to 7 bases, leaving 11 bases not matched to a gene. CDR1 and CDR2 from the germline V gene are MNHEY and SMNVEV (reference sequence). TCRdb's copy holds only in-frame clones and misses some; the assay was immunoSEQ multiplex PCR. This sample has some 390,000 clones; 75% to 90% occur once, and the top ten carry 0.9% to 1.2%.

The chain links TRBV27 to TRBJ2-1; 7 bases are a match to TRBD2. This TCR was sampled from a man aged 30-40 years who had recovered from COVID-19. Sample: PBMCs or T cells enriched from blood (not recorded which). The CDR3 region has the DNA TGTGCCAGCAGTTTAGAGGGGAGGGCGGTAAGGAATGAGCAGTTCTTC. Translation: CASSLEGRAVRNEQFF.